This T cell receptor beta chain was sequenced during a study of blood T cells in healthy people across ages. The wider study: Template-switching capture recovered about one barcoded beta molecule per two T cells. Broader study findings: The unknown donor CMV status may have confounded expanded clonotype changes. A strong correlation was found between TCR beta diversity and the percentage of naive T cells.

All donors came from Russia, were Caucasian and healthy, and spanned ages about 6 to 100. The second PCR ran about 6 to 11 cycles with a sample-barcoded 5' primer and J-beta primers. MiXCR was run by TCRdb on the 5' RACE reads, yielding one entry per CDR3 protein. The data show roughly 800,000 distinct CDR3 sequences, with 58% seen just once and approximately 20% held by the top ten. As concerns this clonotype: Its specificity is unknown.

The CDR3 consists of 15 residues. CDR1 SGHTA and CDR2 FQGNSA come from the germline V gene. The V gene lost 2 bases and the J gene lost 4 bases, with 15 bases spanning the gap. This clonotype originated in a man aged 25-45 years in good health. Material for sequencing was blood. This chain links TRBV7-2 with TRBJ2-7; maybe TRBD2 (5 bases). The CDR3 sequence is CASSLIRSAAYEQYF. In nucleotides, the CDR3 is TGTGCCAGCAGCTTAATACGGTCAGCGGCATACGAGCAGTACTTC. Based on the CDR3 plus reference TRBV7-2 and TRBJ2-7, the full variable domain is GAGVSQSPSNKVTEKGKDVELRCDPISGHTALYWYRQSLGQGLEFLIYFQGNSAPDKSGLPSDRFSAERTGGSVSTLTIQRTQQEDSAVYLCASSLIRSAAYEQYFGPGTRLTVT.